These 22 T cell receptor beta chains came from one sample sequenced in a study of control samples from healthy donors and cancer patients. Assay: immunoSEQ multiplex PCR; the TCRdb copy retains only in-frame clones and omits some. The table shows around 82,000 clones, with around 87% occurring only once. The sequencing sample was made of blood. The receptors here all came from a man in his fifties in good health.

The chain recombines TRBV7-2 with TRBJ2-7, with 7 bases matching TRBD1. CDR1 is SGHTA, CDR2 FQGNSA, per germline. The CDR3 has 13 residues. J lost 3 bases, V lost 5 bases, and 4 bases had no gene match. This chain's CDR3 is CASSPRQGYEQYF. The CDR3 nucleotides are TGTGCCAGCAGCCCTCGACAGGGCTACGAGCAGTACTTC.

The chain employs TRBV15 and TRBJ2-7; D uncertain. CDR1 and CDR2 from the germline V gene are LNHNV and YYDKDF (reference sequence). V was pared by 4 bases and J by 2 bases, with 15 bases between. This CDR3 is 15 amino acids long. The CDR3 loop reads CATSTGLPGTYEQYV. CDR3 coding DNA: TGTGCCACCAGCACCGGGCTTCCCGGCACCTACGAGCAGTACGTC.

V gene TRBV7-3 combines with J gene TRBJ2-2; D is undetermined. Germline CDR1 and CDR2: SGHTA and FQGTGA. CDR3 length: 12 amino acids. Trimming took off 4 bases at V and 6 bases at J, with 6 bases between the two ends. This chain's CDR3 is CASSYLAGELFF. DNA for the CDR3: TGTGCCAGCAGCTACCTGGCCGGGGAGCTGTTTTTT.

The genes are TRBV5-6 and TRBJ2-5; 12 bases are shared with TRBD2. The germline CDR1 and CDR2 sequences are SGHDT and YYEEEE. This CDR3 has 17 amino acids. After removal of 4 bases from V and 4 bases from J, the junction contained 11 bases not matched to a gene. The CDR3 coding sequence is TGTGCCAGCAGCGCGACTAGCGGGGGCCCACTGGCAGAGACCCAGTACTTC. Amino acids: CASSATSGGPLAETQYF.

The rearrangement uses TRBV28 and TRBJ1-2; D call uncertain. This CDR3 is 14 amino acids long. With 1 base removed from V and 2 bases from J, the gap between germline ends came to 8 bases. CDR1 is MDHEN and CDR2 is SYDVKM in the germline V gene. CDR3 sequence: CASSLFGENYGYTF. The DNA of the CDR3 is TGTGCCAGCAGTTTATTTGGGGAAAACTATGGCTACACCTTC.

The J gene is TRBJ1-3, the V gene TRBV7-2; possible D gene TRBD1, 6 bases. Germline CDR1 SGHTA, CDR2 FQGNSA. The CDR3 covers 16 residues. Trimming cost V 5 bases and J 0 bases, with 14 bases left between them. The DNA for the CDR3 is TGTGCCAGCAGCCGGGACATTGGTCCCTCTGGAAACACCATATATTTT. Residues: CASSRDIGPSGNTIYF.

The rearrangement joins TRBV2 to TRBJ1-4; TRBD1 aligns across 9 bases. Germline V gene sequence: CDR1 SNHLY, CDR2 FYNNEI. The CDR3 runs to 13 residues. Trimming cost V 5 bases and J 8 bases; bases outside gene matches: 3. CDR3 DNA sequence: TGTGCCAGCAGTCCCGGGACAGGGGAAAAACTGTTTTTT. Translating gives CASSPGTGEKLFF.

The J gene is TRBJ1-1, the V gene TRBV30, with D maybe TRBD1 (6 bases). This CDR3 is built from 15 residues. V was pared by 4 bases and J by 0 bases, with 15 bases between. Germline V gene sequence: CDR1 GTSNPN, CDR2 SVGIG (reference sequence). CDR3 residues: CAWTAGGSMNTEAFF. The CDR3 nucleotides read TGTGCCTGGACTGCGGGGGGCTCAATGAACACTGAAGCTTTCTTT.

The chain joins TRBV2 to TRBJ2-6; the D gene is possibly TRBD2 (6 bases). V was cut by 4 bases and J by 0 bases, with 13 bases left in between. Germline V gene lookup returns CDR1 SNHLY and CDR2 FYNNEI. This CDR3 has 17 amino acids. Written as DNA, the CDR3 is TGTGCCAGCAGTGGCGGGAAAGGGGACTCTGGGGCCAACGTCCTGACTTTC. This translates into CASSGGKGDSGANVLTF.

The rearrangement joins TRBV11-3 to TRBJ2-7; D remains unclear. The CDR3 is 13 residues long. CDR1 is SGHNT and CDR2 is YENEEA in the germline V gene. Trimming shortened V by 5 bases and J by 2 bases, and 10 bases separated the two germline ends. CDR3 nucleotides: TGTGCCAGCAGCGCCGAACGTACCTACGAGCAGTACTTC. Translation: CASSAERTYEQYF.

Note on this clone: Other DNA sequences from this sample encode an identical CDR3 as well. J is TRBJ1-5 and V is TRBV30; D remains ambiguous. CDR1 is GTSNPN and CDR2 is SVGIG in the germline V gene (reference sequence). The V gene lost 0 bases and the J gene lost 1 base, with 4 bases spanning the gap. The CDR3 is 13 amino acids. The CDR3 DNA reads as TGTGCCTGGAGTGTGGGGAGCAATCAGCCCCAGCATTTT. As protein: CAWSVGSNQPQHF.

The rearrangement links TRBV2 to TRBJ1-3; D remains unclear. This CDR3 contains 15 residues. From germline, CDR1 is SNHLY and CDR2 FYNNEI. Trimming shortened V by 2 bases and J by 0 bases, and 8 bases separated the two germline ends. The CDR3, as DNA: TGTGCCAGCAGTGAAACGCGGAACTCTGGAAACACCATATATTTT. This sequence encodes CASSETRNSGNTIYF.

V and J are TRBV24-1 and TRBJ1-1; weak D call: TRBD1 (5 bases). This CDR3 region has 13 residues. Germline V gene sequence: CDR1 KGHDR, CDR2 SFDVKD. V dropped 6 bases and J dropped 2 bases, with 9 bases sitting between them. The CDR3 loop is CATSTRANTEAFF. CDR3 nucleotides: TGTGCCACCAGTACCAGGGCCAACACTGAAGCTTTCTTT.

The rearrangement links TRBV9 to TRBJ1-1; 8 nucleotides align to TRBD1. J gave up 3 bases and V 4 bases, and 8 bases lay outside the gene matches. This CDR3 comprises 15 residues. Germline lookup yields CDR1 SGDLS and CDR2 YYNGEE. The CDR3: CASSPNTGGYTEAFF. CDR3 DNA sequence: TGTGCCAGCAGCCCCAACACAGGGGGGTACACTGAAGCTTTCTTT.

The rearrangement links TRBV6-2 or TRBV6-3 to TRBJ2-5; TRBD2 agrees at 10 bases. The CDR3 extends over 14 amino acids. From germline, CDR1 is MNHEY and CDR2 SVGEGT. J gave up 6 bases and V 4 bases, and 5 bases lay outside the gene matches. CDR3 DNA: TGTGCCAGCAGTTTGGGACTAGCGTTTCAGACCCAGTACTTC. This gives the protein CASSLGLAFQTQYF.

The chain recombines TRBV6-5 with TRBJ2-7; 7 bases are a match to TRBD2. The junction had 11 bases not matched to a gene; V was cut back by 7 bases and J by 5 bases. The germline CDR1 and CDR2 sequences are MNHEY and SVGAGI. The CDR3 has 14 amino acids. The CDR3 DNA is TGTGCCAGCACCAACGTGGGGGGGTCCCACGAGCAGTACTTC. Amino acids: CASTNVGGSHEQYF.

V gene TRBV10-2 combines with J gene TRBJ1-2; D not resolved. The V gene's germline CDR1 is WSHSY and CDR2 SAAADI. V lost 4 bases, J lost 3 bases, and 12 bases lay in between. The CDR3 runs to 14 residues. The CDR3 region is CASSGFTDDYGYTF. CDR3 nucleotide sequence: TGCGCCAGCAGTGGGTTTACAGACGACTATGGCTACACCTTC.

This rearrangement joins TRBV5-1 to TRBJ2-1; D is possibly TRBD1 (6 bases). Trimming pared 3 bases from V and 10 bases from J, leaving 20 bases between. The CDR3 is made up of 15 amino acids. Germline CDR1 reads SGHRS; CDR2 reads YFSETQ. The CDR3 nucleotides are TGCGCCAGCAGCTACAGGGCTCCCAGGGCCGGGGAGCAGTTCTTC. Amino acid sequence: CASSYRAPRAGEQFF.

CDR3 residues: CASSDGTQGNEQFF. DNA for the CDR3: TGTGCCAGCAGTGACGGGACTCAAGGCAATGAGCAGTTCTTC. The chain has TRBV6-4 and TRBJ2-1; tentative D call: TRBD2 (6 bases). The CDR3 length is 14 residues. The germline V and J ends were trimmed by 2 bases and 6 bases, with 11 bases remaining between them. Germline loops: CDR1 MRHNA, CDR2 SNTAGT.

The chain joins TRBV6-4 to TRBJ2-7; D is unresolved. V lost 2 bases and J lost 5, with 13 bases in between. Looked up from germline, CDR1 is MRHNA and CDR2 is SNTAGT. CDR3 length: 14 residues. The CDR3 DNA reads TGTGCCAGCAGTGACAGAGAGGTACTCCACGAGCAGTACGTC. This translates into CASSDREVLHEQYV.

The chain employs TRBV12-3 or TRBV12-4 and TRBJ2-7; no firm D call. The germline V and J ends were trimmed by 2 bases and 3 bases, with 5 bases remaining between them. The CDR3 is 12 amino acids. This CDR3 is CASSLIYYEQYF. CDR3 DNA: TGTGCCAGCAGTTTAATATACTACGAGCAGTACTTC.

This rearrangement joins TRBV7-8 to TRBJ2-1; tentatively, D is TRBD1 or TRBD2 (5 bases each). This CDR3 is 16 amino acids long. The V and J ends lost 1 base and 1 base respectively, with 11 bases between them. Germline lookup yields CDR1 SGHVS and CDR2 FQNEAQ. In DNA form, the CDR3 reads TGTGCCAGCAGCTTAGTTGGGGGTTCTTCCTACAATGAGCAGTTCTTC. Encoded protein: CASSLVGGSSYNEQFF.